The next 8 T cell receptor beta chains were all read from a single sample in a study of T cell responses to AZD1222 COVID-19 vaccine. This table comes from immunoSEQ multiplex PCR, and its TCRdb copy is limited to in-frame clones, with some not included. The sample gives some 160,000 clones, roughly 93% of which show up once; approximately 2% is in the top ten. This material consisted of peripheral blood, taken 28 days after the second AZD1222 dose. The source of these receptors is an adult who received the AZD1222 COVID-19 vaccine.

This chain links TRBV18 with TRBJ2-7, with TRBD1 matching over 11 bases. The CDR3 is 15 amino acids. With V trimmed by 2 bases and J by 3 bases, 3 bases remained unmatched. Germline values: CDR1 KGHSH, CDR2 LQKENI. DNA for the CDR3: TGTGCCAGCTCACCAACCGGGACAGGGGGCTACGAGCAGTACTTC. Translated, it gives CASSPTGTGGYEQYF.

The CDR3 loop reads CASSFGNEQFF. The DNA for the CDR3 is TGTGCCAGCAGTTTTGGAAATGAGCAGTTCTTC. The chain has TRBV12-3 or TRBV12-4 and TRBJ2-1, with D unresolved. The CDR3 contains 11 residues. Trimming removed 3 bases from V and 7 bases from J, with 4 bases in between.

The chain uses TRBV10-2 and TRBJ2-7; D ambiguous. The germline V and J ends were trimmed by 0 bases and 3 bases, with 9 bases remaining between them. This CDR3 region has 14 residues. Germline assignment: CDR1 WSHSY and CDR2 SAAADI. CDR3 protein: CASSESGRNYEQYF. CDR3 coding DNA: TGCGCCAGCAGTGAGTCTGGACGGAACTACGAGCAGTACTTC.

The chain joins TRBV6-5 to TRBJ1-1; TRBD1 aligns across 7 bases. V lost 6 bases and J lost 4; bases outside the gene matches: 5. The CDR3 contains 13 residues. CDR1 is MNHEY and CDR2 is SVGAGI in the germline V gene. The CDR3: CASRGQQSTEAFF. In nucleotides, the CDR3 is TGTGCCAGCAGGGGACAGCAAAGCACTGAAGCTTTCTTT.

This clone was counted many times. This rearrangement joins TRBV7-3 to TRBJ2-5, with 9 bases identical to TRBD1. The germline V gene encodes CDR1 SGHTA and CDR2 FQGTGA. V lost 5 bases and J lost 5; bases outside the gene matches: 3. The CDR3 is made up of 13 amino acids. CDR3 loop: CASSKDRGETQYF. DNA of the CDR3: TGTGCCAGCAGCAAGGACAGGGGTGAGACCCAGTACTTC.

The V and J genes are TRBV10-3 and TRBJ1-2; TRBD1 might be the D (5 bases). V lost 6 bases and J 6 bases, leaving 14 bases between the germline ends. The germline gives CDR1 ENHRY, CDR2 SYGVKD. The CDR3 spans 13 residues. The CDR3 DNA sequence: TGTGCCATCAGACCGGGGGAGGCTAATGGCTACACCTTC. This sequence encodes CAIRPGEANGYTF.

The chain links TRBV5-1 to TRBJ1-1; perhaps TRBD1 as D (5 bases). In germline, CDR1 is SGHRS, CDR2 YFSETQ. V lost 4 bases to trimming and J lost 2 bases, with 9 bases between them. The CDR3 covers 13 residues. The CDR3 DNA reads as TGCGCCAGCAGCATTCAGGGAAACACTGAAGCTTTCTTT. Its protein is CASSIQGNTEAFF.

This chain connects TRBV12-2 to TRBJ1-4; the table assigns TRBD1, which was not confirmed against the DNA. TRBV12-2 is labeled a pseudogene. CDR3 length: 14 amino acids. Here the CDR3 DNA reads TGTGCAAGTCGCCTCCGGGACAGCAATGAAAAACTGTTTTTT. Amino acids: CASRLRDSNEKLFF.